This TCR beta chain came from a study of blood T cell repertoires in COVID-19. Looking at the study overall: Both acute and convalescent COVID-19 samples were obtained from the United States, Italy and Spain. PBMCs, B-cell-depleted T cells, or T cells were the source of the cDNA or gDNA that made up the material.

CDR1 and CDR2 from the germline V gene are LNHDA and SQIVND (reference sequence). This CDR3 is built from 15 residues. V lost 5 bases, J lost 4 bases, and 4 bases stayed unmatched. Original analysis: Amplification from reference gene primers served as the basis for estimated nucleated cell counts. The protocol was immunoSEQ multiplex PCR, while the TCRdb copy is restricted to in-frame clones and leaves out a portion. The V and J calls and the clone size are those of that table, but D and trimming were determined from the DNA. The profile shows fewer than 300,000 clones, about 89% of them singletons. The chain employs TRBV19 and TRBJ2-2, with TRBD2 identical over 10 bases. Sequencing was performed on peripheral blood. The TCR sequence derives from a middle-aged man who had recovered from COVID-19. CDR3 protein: CASSGLAVITGELFF. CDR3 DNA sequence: TGTGCCAGTAGTGGACTAGCGGTTATCACCGGGGAGCTGTTTTTT.